This is a list of T cell receptor beta chains from one sample in a study of shared clonotypes between healthy human individuals. TCRdb keeps only in-frame clones here, not all; method: immunoSEQ multiplex PCR. Of roughly 2.5 million clones listed, approximately 94% are singletons. The sample was naive CD4+ T cells sorted from blood. The receptors come from a man aged 18 to 30 in good health. CDR3s include the opening cysteine and the closing phenylalanine or tryptophan. D genes are given only for firm matches. Size is stated for part of the rows, as once, few or many counts, or as a class when the clone is expanded.

>TRBV7-9|TRBJ1-5|TRBD1|.
CASSLMGQHNQPQHF
TGTGCCAGCAGCTTAATGGGACAGCACAATCAGCCCCAGCATTTT
>TRBV21-1|TRBJ2-7|.|.
CASSKASAGGPYEQYF
TGTGCCAGCAGCAAAGCGTCAGCGGGGGGGCCCTACGAGCAGTACTTC
>TRBV5-1|TRBJ1-4|TRBD1|.
CASSLGQGDEKLFF
TGCGCCAGCAGCTTGGGGCAGGGGGATGAAAAACTGTTTTTT
>TRBV6-5|TRBJ2-7|TRBD1|.
CASSSGQGAYEQYF
TGTGCCAGCAGTTCGGGACAGGGGGCCTACGAGCAGTACTTC
>TRBV5-1|TRBJ1-2|TRBD1|once
CASSLGAGGREGYTF
TGCGCCAGCAGCTTGGGAGCAGGGGGCCGAGAAGGCTACACCTTC
>TRBV7-9|TRBJ2-2|.|.
CASSSGDTNTGELFF
TGTGCCAGCAGCTCAGGGGACACGAACACCGGGGAGCTGTTTTTT
>TRBV11-2|TRBJ1-4|TRBD1|once
CASSLDGTENEKLFF
TGTGCCAGCAGCTTAGATGGGACAGAGAACGAAAAACTGTTTTTT
>TRBV9|TRBJ2-2|TRBD2|.
CASSAGLAGGRFDTGELFF
TGTGCCAGCAGCGCGGGACTAGCGGGGGGGCGATTCGACACCGGGGAGCTGTTTTTT
>TRBV27|TRBJ2-7|.|.
CASSRGPTSSYEQYF
TGTGCCAGCAGTCGCGGTCCTACGAGCTCCTACGAGCAGTACTTC
>TRBV4-1|TRBJ2-7|TRBD2|.
CASSQAPTSGYYEQYF
TGCGCCAGCAGCCAAGCCCCGACTAGCGGGTACTACGAGCAGTACTTC
>TRBV2|TRBJ1-3|TRBD1|.
CASSDFNRGSGNTIYF
TGTGCCAGCAGTGATTTCAACAGGGGCTCTGGAAACACCATATATTTT
>TRBV6-6|TRBJ2-5|.|.
CASSSQLKETQYF
TGTGCCAGCAGTTCCCAACTTAAAGAGACCCAGTACTTC
>TRBV29-1|TRBJ1-4|.|.
CSVAGAGEKLFF
TGCAGCGTTGCAGGGGCGGGTGAAAAACTGTTTTTT
>TRBV7-2|TRBJ2-7|TRBD2|.
CASSLFPISGTTSYEQYF
TGTGCCAGCAGCTTATTCCCTATTTCCGGGACTACGTCCTACGAGCAGTACTTC
>TRBV5-5|TRBJ2-1|TRBD2|.
CASSLVLAVRNEQFF
TGTGCCAGCAGCTTGGTGCTAGCGGTGCGCAATGAGCAGTTCTTC
>TRBV7-9|TRBJ1-6|TRBD1|.
CASSSPTGYPNSPLHF
TGTGCCAGCAGCTCCCCGACAGGGTACCCTAATTCACCCCTCCACTTT
>TRBV5-1|TRBJ2-1|TRBD1|.
CASSSPGQTYNEQFF
TGCGCCAGCAGCTCACCGGGACAGACCTACAATGAGCAGTTCTTC
>TRBV30|TRBJ1-1|TRBD1|few
CAWSRQGLRAFF
TGTGCCTGGAGTCGACAGGGCCTTCGGGCTTTCTTT
>TRBV5-4|TRBJ1-2|TRBD1|.
CASSAAGGGVGYGYTF
TGTGCCAGCAGCGCCGCAGGGGGCGGGGTAGGCTATGGCTACACCTTC
>TRBV5-1|TRBJ2-3|TRBD2|.
CASSSTKREGTDTQYF
TGCGCCAGCAGCTCCACAAAACGGGAGGGGACAGATACGCAGTATTTT
>TRBV29-1|TRBJ2-7|.|.
CSVEVTDAYEQYF
TGCAGCGTTGAAGTGACAGATGCCTACGAGCAGTACTTC
>TRBV30|TRBJ1-2|.|.
CAHRRATPIDYGYTF
TGTGCCCATCGGCGGGCGACACCCATTGACTATGGCTACACCTTC
>TRBV5-4|TRBJ1-2|.|.
CASSSAPNYGYTF
TGTGCCAGCAGCTCGGCCCCCAACTATGGCTACACCTTC
>TRBV5-3|TRBJ2-7|TRBD1|.
CARSDRDQGEQYF
TGTGCCAGAAGCGACAGGGACCAGGGTGAGCAGTACTTC
>TRBV9|TRBJ2-1|.|.
CASSVEPSSYNEQFF
TGTGCCAGCAGCGTAGAACCGAGCTCCTACAATGAGCAGTTCTTC
>TRBV5-8|TRBJ2-7|.|.
CASSPEGTVRYEQYF
TGTGCCAGCAGCCCGGAGGGGACGGTGCGCTACGAGCAGTACTTC
>TRBV29-1|TRBJ1-5|.|.
CSVATGSRGNQPQHF
TGCAGCGTCGCTACAGGATCCCGGGGCAATCAGCCCCAGCATTTT
>TRBV6-1|TRBJ2-1|.|.
CASSTGTLYNEQFF
TGTGCCAGCAGTACCGGGACTCTATACAATGAGCAGTTCTTC
>TRBV18|TRBJ2-1|.|.
CASSPYVVARSGEQFF
TGTGCCAGCTCACCTTATGTGGTAGCGAGATCGGGTGAGCAGTTCTTC
>TRBV6-1|TRBJ2-3|.|.
CASSDRSLQYF
TGTGCCAGCAGTGATCGATCGCTGCAGTATTTT
>TRBV7-2|TRBJ1-1|.|.
CASSPRAGTEAFF
TGTGCCAGCAGCCCCCGGGCAGGGACTGAAGCTTTCTTT
>TRBV29-1|TRBJ2-3|.|.
CSVEGTTDTQYF
TGCAGCGTTGAAGGAACGACAGATACGCAGTATTTT
>TRBV10-2|TRBJ2-3|.|.
CASSELPSTDTQYF
TGCGCCAGCAGTGAGTTACCCAGCACAGATACGCAGTATTTT
>TRBV30|TRBJ2-5|.|.
CAWSSYVIGTQYF
TGTGCCTGGAGTTCCTATGTGATTGGGACCCAGTACTTC
>TRBV14|TRBJ2-3|TRBD2|.
CASSHPGLAGTDTQYF
TGTGCCAGCAGCCACCCGGGACTAGCGGGCACAGATACGCAGTATTTT
>TRBV9|TRBJ2-3|.|.
CASSVQWSTDTQYF
TGTGCCAGCAGCGTACAATGGAGCACAGATACGCAGTATTTT
>TRBV9|TRBJ2-7|TRBD1|.
CASSQTGVGEQYF
TGTGCCAGCAGCCAGACAGGGGTGGGGGAGCAGTACTTC
>TRBV5-1|TRBJ1-3|TRBD1|.
CASSAQGAGNTIYF
TGCGCCAGCAGCGCTCAGGGGGCCGGAAACACCATATATTTT
>TRBV4-3|TRBJ2-5|TRBD2|.
CASSQDFLAGEGRETQYF
TGCGCCAGCAGCCAAGATTTCCTAGCGGGAGAGGGTCGAGAGACCCAGTACTTC
>TRBV5-1|TRBJ2-7|.|.
CASSQLASFNEQYF
TGCGCCAGCAGCCAACTAGCATCGTTCAACGAGCAGTACTTC
>TRBV28|TRBJ2-5|TRBD2|.
CASSWLAGGQETQYF
TGTGCCAGCAGTTGGTTGGCGGGGGGCCAAGAGACCCAGTACTTC
>TRBV7-3|TRBJ2-7|TRBD1|.
CASSITGASSTKQYF
TGTGCCAGCAGCATTACAGGGGCGTCTTCTACGAAGCAGTACTTC
>TRBV19|TRBJ2-6|.|once
CASRPTASGANVLTF
TGTGCCAGTAGACCGACAGCCTCGGGGGCCAACGTCCTGACTTTC
>TRBV18|TRBJ2-7|.|.
CASSPSLGGPSSYEQYF
TGTGCCAGCTCACCATCTCTAGGCGGGCCTAGCTCCTACGAGCAGTACTTC
>TRBV6-1|TRBJ1-1|.|.
CASSETGRTEAFF
TGTGCCAGCAGTGAAACAGGGCGGACTGAAGCTTTCTTT
>TRBV7-9|TRBJ1-5|.|.
CASTQTGNEVDQPQHF
TGTGCCAGCACCCAAACAGGGAATGAGGTTGATCAGCCCCAGCATTTT
>TRBV7-9|TRBJ2-5|.|once
CASSFEGGQETQYF
TGTGCCAGCAGCTTTGAGGGGGGGCAAGAGACCCAGTACTTC
>TRBV19|TRBJ1-5|TRBD1|.
CASSQGQGGNQPQHF
TGTGCCAGTAGCCAAGGACAGGGAGGCAATCAGCCCCAGCATTTT
>TRBV7-9|TRBJ1-3|.|.
CASSSGQFSGNTIYF
TGTGCCAGCAGCTCTGGACAGTTCTCTGGAAACACCATATATTTT
>TRBV29-1|TRBJ2-5|.|.
CSVVLGMMRSETQYF
TGCAGCGTTGTTTTAGGGATGATGCGCTCAGAGACCCAGTACTTC
>TRBV10-3|TRBJ1-5|.|few
CAISESRGTQPQHF
TGTGCCATCAGTGAGTCTCGGGGGACTCAGCCCCAGCATTTT
>TRBV5-4|TRBJ2-3|.|.
CASSRTDGDTQYF
TGTGCCAGCAGCCGGACAGACGGGGATACGCAGTATTTT
>TRBV7-2|TRBJ2-5|.|.
CASSSHIGGTGLQETQYF
TGTGCCAGCAGCTCTCACATAGGGGGAACGGGCCTCCAAGAGACCCAGTACTTC
>TRBV7-9|TRBJ1-3|.|once
CASSLEGSGNTIYF
TGTGCCAGCAGCTTAGAGGGTTCTGGAAACACCATATATTTT
>TRBV6-6|TRBJ2-1|.|.
CASSYPPDNEQFF
TGTGCCAGCAGTTACCCCCCGGACAATGAGCAGTTCTTC